This section outlines one TCR beta chain sequence together with its context. Library construction for TCR beta used iRepertoire HTBI primers and Arm-PCR of CDR3 regions. TCRdb processed the multiplex PCR reads anew with MiXCR; each CDR3 protein has one entry. The data hold around 500,000 distinct CDR3 sequences, with around 11% observed a single time. The sample belongs to a study of regulatory T cells in long-lasting Graves disease. This CDR3 is built from 15 residues. Germline V gives CDR1 SGHKS, CDR2 YYEKEE (reference sequence). With 5 bases removed from V and 7 bases from J, the gap between germline ends came to 19 bases. Time point in this sample: newly diagnosed GD, antithyroid drugs for less than 3 months. The TCR library was made from RNA extracted from PBMCs. This sample also appeared in a second study, on T cells in Graves' hyperthyroidism and ophthalmopathy.

V gene TRBV5-5 combines with J gene TRBJ2-1; perhaps TRBD2 as D (6 bases). Sequenced material: peripheral blood mononuclear cells (PBMCs), taken at new diagnosis, from a patient treated with antithyroid drugs. The receptor was isolated from a woman aged 25 to 39 with Graves disease. The CDR3 loop is CASRLTPWEANEQFF. CDR3 coding DNA: TGTGCCAGCAGGCTGACCCCGTGGGAGGCAAATGAGCAGTTCTTC.